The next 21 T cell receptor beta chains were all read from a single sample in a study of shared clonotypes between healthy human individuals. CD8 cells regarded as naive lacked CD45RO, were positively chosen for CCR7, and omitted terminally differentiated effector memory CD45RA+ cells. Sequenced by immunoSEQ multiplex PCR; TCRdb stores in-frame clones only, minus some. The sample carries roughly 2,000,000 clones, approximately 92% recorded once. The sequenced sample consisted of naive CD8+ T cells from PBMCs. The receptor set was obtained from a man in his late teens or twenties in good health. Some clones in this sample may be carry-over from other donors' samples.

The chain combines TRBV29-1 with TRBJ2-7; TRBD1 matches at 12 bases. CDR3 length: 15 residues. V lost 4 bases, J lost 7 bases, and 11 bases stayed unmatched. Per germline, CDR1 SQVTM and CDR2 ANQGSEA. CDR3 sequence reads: CSVGGTGGYSREQYF. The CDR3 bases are TGCAGCGTTGGTGGGACAGGGGGCTACTCGAGGGAGCAGTACTTC.

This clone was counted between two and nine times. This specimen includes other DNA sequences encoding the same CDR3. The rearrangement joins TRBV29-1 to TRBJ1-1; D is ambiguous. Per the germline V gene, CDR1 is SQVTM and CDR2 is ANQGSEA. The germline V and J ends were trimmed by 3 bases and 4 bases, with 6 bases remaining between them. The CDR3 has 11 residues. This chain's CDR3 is CSVDRGTEAFF. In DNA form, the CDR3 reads TGCAGCGTTGACCGGGGCACTGAAGCTTTCTTT.

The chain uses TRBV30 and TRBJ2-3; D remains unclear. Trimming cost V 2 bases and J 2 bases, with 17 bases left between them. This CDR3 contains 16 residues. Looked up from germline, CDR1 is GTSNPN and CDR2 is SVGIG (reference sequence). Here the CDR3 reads CAWSSRNTRFTDTQYF. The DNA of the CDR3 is TGTGCCTGGAGTTCTCGAAACACCCGATTCACAGATACGCAGTATTTT.

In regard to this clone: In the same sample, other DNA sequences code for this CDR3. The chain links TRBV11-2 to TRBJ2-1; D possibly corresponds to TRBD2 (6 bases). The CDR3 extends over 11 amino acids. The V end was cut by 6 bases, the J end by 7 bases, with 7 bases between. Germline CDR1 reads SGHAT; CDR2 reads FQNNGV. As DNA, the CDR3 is TGTGCCAGCAGTCGGGGGAATGAGCAGTTCTTC. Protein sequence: CASSRGNEQFF.

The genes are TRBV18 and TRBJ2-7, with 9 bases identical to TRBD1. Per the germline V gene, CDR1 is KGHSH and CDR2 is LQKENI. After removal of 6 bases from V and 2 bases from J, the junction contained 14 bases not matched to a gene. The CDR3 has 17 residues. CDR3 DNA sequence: TGTGCCAGCTCTCCCAAATCTGGACAGGGGAAGGCCTACGAGCAGTACTTC. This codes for CASSPKSGQGKAYEQYF.

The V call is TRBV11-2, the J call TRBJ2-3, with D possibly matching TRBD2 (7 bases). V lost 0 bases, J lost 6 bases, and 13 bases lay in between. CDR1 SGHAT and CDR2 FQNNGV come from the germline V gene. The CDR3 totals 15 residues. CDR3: CASSLEWRGGDTQYF. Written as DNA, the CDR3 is TGTGCCAGCAGCTTAGAGTGGAGGGGGGGGGATACGCAGTATTTT.

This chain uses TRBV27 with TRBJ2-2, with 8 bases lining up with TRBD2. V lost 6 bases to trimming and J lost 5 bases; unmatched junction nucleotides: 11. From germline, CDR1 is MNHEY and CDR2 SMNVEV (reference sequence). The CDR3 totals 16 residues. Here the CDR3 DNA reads TGTGCCAGCAGCCTAACCGCGGGAGGTCTTACCGGGGAGCTGTTTTTT. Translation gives CASSLTAGGLTGELFF.

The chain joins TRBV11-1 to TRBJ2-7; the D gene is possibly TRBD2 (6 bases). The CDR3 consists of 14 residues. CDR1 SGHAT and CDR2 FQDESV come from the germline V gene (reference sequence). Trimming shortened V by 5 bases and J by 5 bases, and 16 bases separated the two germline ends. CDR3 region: CASSARQLADEQYF. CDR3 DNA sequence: TGTGCCAGCAGCGCCCGACAGTTAGCGGACGAGCAGTACTTC.

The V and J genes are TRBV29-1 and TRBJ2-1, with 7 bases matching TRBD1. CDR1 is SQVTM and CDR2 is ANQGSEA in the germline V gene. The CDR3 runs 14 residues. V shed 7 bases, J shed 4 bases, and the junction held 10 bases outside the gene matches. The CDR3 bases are TGCAGCGCCCCCGGGACAGCTCTGTACAATGAGCAGTTCTTC. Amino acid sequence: CSAPGTALYNEQFF.

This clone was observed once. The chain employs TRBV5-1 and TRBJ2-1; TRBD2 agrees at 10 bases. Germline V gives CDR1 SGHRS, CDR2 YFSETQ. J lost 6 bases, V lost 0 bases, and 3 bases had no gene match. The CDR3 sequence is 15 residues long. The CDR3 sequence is CASSLGVAGGNEQFF. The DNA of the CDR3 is TGCGCCAGCAGCTTGGGAGTAGCGGGGGGCAATGAGCAGTTCTTC.

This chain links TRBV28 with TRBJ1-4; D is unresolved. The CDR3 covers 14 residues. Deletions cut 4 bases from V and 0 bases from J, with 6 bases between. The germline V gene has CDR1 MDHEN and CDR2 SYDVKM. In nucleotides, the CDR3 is TGTGCCAGCAGTTCATTTGCAACTAATGAAAAACTGTTTTTT. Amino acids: CASSSFATNEKLFF.

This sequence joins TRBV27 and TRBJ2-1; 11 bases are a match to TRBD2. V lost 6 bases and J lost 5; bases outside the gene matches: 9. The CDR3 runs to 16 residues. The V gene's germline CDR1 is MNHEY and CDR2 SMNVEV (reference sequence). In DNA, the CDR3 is TGTGCCAGCAGCCCCCCGGGACTAGCGGCAAACAATGAGCAGTTCTTC. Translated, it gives CASSPPGLAANNEQFF.

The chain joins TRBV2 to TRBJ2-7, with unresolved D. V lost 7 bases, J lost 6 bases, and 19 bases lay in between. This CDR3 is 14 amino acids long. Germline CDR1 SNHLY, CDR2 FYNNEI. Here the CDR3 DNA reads TGTGCCAGCACCCGACACCCCTCGGGCGGCGAGCAGTACTTC. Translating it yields CASTRHPSGGEQYF. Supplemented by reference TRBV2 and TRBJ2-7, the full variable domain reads EPEVTQTPSHQVTQMGQEVILRCVPISNHLYFYWYRQILGQKVEFLVSFYNNEISEKSEIFDDQFSVERPDGSNFTLKIRSTKLEDSAMYFCASTRHPSGGEQYFGPGTRLTVT.

The CDR3 region has the DNA TGTGCCAGCAGCGTAGACTTGAACCCGTACAATGAGCAGTTCTTC. Translating gives CASSVDLNPYNEQFF. The rearrangement uses TRBV9 and TRBJ2-1; D remains ambiguous. The CDR3 runs to 15 residues. Trimming cost V 0 bases and J 4 bases, with 11 bases left between them. The germline CDR1 and CDR2 sequences are SGDLS and YYNGEE.

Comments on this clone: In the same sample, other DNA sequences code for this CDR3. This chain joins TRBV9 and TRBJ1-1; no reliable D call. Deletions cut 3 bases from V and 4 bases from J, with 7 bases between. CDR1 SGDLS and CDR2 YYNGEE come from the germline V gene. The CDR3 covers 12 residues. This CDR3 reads CASSGRSTEAFF. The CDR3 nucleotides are TGTGCCAGCAGCGGTAGATCCACTGAAGCTTTCTTT.

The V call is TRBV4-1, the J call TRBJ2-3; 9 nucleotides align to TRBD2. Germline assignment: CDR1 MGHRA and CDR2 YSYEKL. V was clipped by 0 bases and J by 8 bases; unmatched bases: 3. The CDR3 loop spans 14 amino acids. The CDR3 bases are TGCGCCAGCAGCCAAGATCGGCGGGGGGGTACGCAGTATTTT. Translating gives CASSQDRRGGTQYF.

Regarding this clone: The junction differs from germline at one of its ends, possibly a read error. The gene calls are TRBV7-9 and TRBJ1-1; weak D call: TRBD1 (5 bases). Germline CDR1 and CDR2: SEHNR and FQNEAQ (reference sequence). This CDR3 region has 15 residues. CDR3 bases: TGTGCCAGCAGCTTAGTGGGGGGAACGAACACTGAAGCTTCCTTT. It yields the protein CASSLVGGTNTEASF.

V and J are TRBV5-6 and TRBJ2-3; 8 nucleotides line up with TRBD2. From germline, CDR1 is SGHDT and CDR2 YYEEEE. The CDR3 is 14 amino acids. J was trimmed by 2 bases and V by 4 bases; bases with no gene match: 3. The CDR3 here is CASSIAGTTDTQYF. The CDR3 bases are TGTGCCAGCAGCATAGCGGGAACCACAGATACGCAGTATTTT. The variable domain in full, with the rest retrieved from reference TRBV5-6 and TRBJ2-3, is DAGVTQSPTHLIKTRGQQVTLRCSPKSGHDTVSWYQQALGQGPQFIFQYYEEEERQRGNFPDRFSGHQFPNYSSELNVNALLLGDSALYLCASSIAGTTDTQYFGPGTRLTVL.

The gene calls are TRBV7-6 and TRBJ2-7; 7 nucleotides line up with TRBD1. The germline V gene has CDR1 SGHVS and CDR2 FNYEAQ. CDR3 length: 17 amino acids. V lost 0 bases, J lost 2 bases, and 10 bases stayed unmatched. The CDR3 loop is CASSLAPSKTGTYEQYF. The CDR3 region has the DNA TGTGCCAGCAGCTTAGCGCCCAGTAAGACAGGGACCTACGAGCAGTACTTC.

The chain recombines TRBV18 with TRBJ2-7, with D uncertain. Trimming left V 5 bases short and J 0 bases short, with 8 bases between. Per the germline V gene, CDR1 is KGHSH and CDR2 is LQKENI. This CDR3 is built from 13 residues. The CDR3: CASSADPSYEQYF. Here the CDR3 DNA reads TGTGCCAGCTCAGCCGACCCCTCCTACGAGCAGTACTTC.

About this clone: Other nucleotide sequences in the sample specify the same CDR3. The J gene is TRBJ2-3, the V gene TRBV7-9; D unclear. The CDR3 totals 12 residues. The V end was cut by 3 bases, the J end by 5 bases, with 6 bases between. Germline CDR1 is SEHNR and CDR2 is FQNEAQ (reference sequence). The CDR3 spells CASSFPRDTQYF. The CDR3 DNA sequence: TGTGCCAGCAGCTTTCCGCGAGATACGCAGTATTTT.